This paragraph reports one TCR beta chain. The sample belongs to a study of blood T cell repertoires in COVID-19. The overall study: Acute and convalescent COVID-19 specimens originated in the United States, Italy and Spain. T cells, B-cell-depleted T cells, or PBMCs supplied cDNA or gDNA.

V dropped 5 bases and J dropped 8; count of bases not matched to a gene: 10. Germline values: CDR1 MNHEY, CDR2 SVGAGI. The CDR3 runs 15 residues. The method was immunoSEQ multiplex PCR; TCRdb's version includes in-frame clones alone and lacks a portion of them. The sample comprises about 300,000 clones, roughly 87% of which are singletons, and 10% to 15% rests with the top ten. V and J are TRBV6-5 and TRBJ2-1, with TRBD2 matching over 9 bases. The receptor comes from a human donor in a cohort sampled during active COVID-19. Sequencing used peripheral blood. CDR3 in amino acids: CASSSGGGRAHEQFF. The CDR3 nucleotides read TGTGCCAGCAGTAGCGGGGGCGGGAGGGCCCATGAGCAGTTCTTC.